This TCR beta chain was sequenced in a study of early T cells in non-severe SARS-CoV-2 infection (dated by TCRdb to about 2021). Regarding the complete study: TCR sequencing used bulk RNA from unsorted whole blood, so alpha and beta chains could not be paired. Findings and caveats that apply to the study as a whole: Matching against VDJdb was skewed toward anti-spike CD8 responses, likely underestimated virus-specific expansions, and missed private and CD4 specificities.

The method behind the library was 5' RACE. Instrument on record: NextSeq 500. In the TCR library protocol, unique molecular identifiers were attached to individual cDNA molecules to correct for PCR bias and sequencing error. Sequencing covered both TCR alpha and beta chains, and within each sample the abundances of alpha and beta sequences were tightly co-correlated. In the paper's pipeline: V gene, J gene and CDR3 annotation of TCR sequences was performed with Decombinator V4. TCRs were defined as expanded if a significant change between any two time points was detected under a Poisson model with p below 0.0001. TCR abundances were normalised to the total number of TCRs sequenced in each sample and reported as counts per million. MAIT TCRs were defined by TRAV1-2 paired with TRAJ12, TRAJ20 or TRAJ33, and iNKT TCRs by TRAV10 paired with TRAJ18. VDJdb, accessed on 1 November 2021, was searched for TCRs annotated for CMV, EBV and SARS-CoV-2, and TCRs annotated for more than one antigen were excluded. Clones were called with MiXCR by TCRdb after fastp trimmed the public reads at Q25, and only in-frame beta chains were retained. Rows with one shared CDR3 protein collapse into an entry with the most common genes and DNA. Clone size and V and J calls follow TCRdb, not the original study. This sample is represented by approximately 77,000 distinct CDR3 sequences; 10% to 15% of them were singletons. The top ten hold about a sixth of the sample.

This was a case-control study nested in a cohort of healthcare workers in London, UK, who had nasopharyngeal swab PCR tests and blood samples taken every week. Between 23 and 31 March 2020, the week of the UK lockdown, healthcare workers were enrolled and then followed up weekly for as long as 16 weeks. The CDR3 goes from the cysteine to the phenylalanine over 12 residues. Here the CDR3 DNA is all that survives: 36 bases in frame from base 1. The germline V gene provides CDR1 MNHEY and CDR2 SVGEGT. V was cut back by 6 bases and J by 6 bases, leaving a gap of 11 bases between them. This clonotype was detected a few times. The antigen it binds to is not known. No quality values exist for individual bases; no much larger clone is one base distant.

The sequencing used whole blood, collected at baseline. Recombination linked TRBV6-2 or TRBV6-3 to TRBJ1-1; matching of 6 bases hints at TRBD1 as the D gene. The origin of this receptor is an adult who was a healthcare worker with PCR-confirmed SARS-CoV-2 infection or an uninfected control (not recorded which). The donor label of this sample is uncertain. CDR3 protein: CASSTGLAEAFF. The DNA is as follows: TGTGCCAGCAGCACAGGGTTGGCTGAAGCTTTCTTT.